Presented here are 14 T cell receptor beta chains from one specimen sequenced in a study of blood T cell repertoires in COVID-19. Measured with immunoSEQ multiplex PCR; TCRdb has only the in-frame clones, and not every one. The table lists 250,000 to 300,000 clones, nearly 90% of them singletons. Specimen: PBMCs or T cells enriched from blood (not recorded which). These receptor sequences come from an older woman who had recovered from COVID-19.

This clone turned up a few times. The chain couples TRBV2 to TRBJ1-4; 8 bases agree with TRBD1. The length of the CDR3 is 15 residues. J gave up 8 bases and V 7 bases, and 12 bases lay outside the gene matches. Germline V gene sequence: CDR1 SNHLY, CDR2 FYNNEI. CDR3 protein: CASIETGVWREKLFF. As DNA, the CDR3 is TGTGCCAGCATCGAGACAGGGGTTTGGAGAGAAAAACTGTTTTTT.

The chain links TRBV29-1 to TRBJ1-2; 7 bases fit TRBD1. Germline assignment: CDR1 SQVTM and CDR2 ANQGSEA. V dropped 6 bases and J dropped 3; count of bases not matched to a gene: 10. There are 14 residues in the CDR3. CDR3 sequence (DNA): TGCAGCGTCCTCCTTAGACAGGGAGACTATGGCTACACCTTC. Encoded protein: CSVLLRQGDYGYTF.

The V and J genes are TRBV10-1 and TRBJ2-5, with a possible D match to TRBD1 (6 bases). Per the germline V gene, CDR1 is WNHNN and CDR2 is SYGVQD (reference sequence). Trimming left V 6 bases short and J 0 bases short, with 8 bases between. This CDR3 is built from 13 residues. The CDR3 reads CASSRGHQETQYF. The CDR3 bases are TGCGCCAGCAGCAGGGGACACCAAGAGACCCAGTACTTC.

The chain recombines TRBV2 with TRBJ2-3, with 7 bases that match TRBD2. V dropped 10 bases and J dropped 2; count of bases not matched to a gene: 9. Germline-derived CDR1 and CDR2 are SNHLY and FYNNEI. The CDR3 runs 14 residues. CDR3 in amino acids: CAKSHSGPTDTQYF. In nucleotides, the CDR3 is TGTGCCAAATCTCATAGCGGGCCCACAGATACGCAGTATTTT.

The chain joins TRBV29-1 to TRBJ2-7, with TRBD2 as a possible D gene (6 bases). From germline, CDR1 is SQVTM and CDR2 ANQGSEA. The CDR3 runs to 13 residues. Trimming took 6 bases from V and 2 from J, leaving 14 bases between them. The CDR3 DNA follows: TGCAGCGTGAAGCCTAGCGTCGCCTACGAGCAGTACTTC. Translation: CSVKPSVAYEQYF.

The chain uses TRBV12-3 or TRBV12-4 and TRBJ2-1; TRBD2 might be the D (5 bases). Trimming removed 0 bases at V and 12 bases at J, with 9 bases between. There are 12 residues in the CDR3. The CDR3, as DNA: TGTGCCAGCAGTTTAGCGATCAGCGGGCAGTTCTTC. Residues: CASSLAISGQFF.

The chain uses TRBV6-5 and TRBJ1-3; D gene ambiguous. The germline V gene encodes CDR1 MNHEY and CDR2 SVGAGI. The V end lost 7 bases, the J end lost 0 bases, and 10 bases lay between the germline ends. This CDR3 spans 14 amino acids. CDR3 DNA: TGTGCCAGCATCTCGACTTTCTCTGGAAACACCATATATTTT. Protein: CASISTFSGNTIYF.

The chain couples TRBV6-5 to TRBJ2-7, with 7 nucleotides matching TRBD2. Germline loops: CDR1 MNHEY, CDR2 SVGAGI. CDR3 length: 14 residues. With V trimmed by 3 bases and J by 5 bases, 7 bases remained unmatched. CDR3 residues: CASSYFLGGNEQYF. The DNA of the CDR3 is TGTGCCAGCAGTTATTTCTTGGGGGGGAACGAGCAGTACTTC.

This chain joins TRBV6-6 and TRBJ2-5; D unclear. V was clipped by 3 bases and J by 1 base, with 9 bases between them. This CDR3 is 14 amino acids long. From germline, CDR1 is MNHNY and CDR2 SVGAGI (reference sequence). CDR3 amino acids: CASSYGDFQETQYF. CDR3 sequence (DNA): TGTGCCAGCAGTTATGGAGATTTCCAAGAGACCCAGTACTTC.

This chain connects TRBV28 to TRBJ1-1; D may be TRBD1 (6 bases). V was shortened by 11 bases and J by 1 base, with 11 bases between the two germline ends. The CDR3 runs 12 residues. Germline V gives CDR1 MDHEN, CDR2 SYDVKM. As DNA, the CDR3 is TGTGCCCGGGAGGGGGGGAACACTGAAGCTTTCTTT. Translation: CAREGGNTEAFF.

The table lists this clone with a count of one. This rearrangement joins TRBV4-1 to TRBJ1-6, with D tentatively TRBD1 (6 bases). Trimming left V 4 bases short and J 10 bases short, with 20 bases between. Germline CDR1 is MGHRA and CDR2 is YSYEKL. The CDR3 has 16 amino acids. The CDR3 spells CASSPEGGRIKSPLHF. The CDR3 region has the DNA TGCGCCAGCAGCCCCGAGGGGGGGCGTATAAAATCACCCCTCCACTTT.

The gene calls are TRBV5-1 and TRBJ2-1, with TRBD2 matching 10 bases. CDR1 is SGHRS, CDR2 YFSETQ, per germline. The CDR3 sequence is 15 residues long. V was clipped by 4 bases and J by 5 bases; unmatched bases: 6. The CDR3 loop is CASSRSGRADNEQFF. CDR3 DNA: TGCGCCAGCAGCCGAAGCGGGAGGGCCGACAATGAGCAGTTCTTC.

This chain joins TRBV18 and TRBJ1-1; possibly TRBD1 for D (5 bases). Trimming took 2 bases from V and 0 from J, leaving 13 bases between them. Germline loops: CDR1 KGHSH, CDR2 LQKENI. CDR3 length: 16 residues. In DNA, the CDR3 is TGTGCCAGCTCACCATTAGGCGGGGGGATGAACACTGAAGCTTTCTTT. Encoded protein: CASSPLGGGMNTEAFF.

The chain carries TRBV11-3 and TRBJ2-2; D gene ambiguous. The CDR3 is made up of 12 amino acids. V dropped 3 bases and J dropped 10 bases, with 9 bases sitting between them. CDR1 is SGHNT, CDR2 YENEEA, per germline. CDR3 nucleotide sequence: TGTGCCAGCAGCTTTAGCCACGCGGAGCTGTTTTTT. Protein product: CASSFSHAELFF. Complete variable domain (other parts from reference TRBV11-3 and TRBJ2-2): EAGVVQSPRYKIIEKKQPVAFWCNPISGHNTLYWYLQNLGQGPELLIRYENEEAVDDSQLPKDRFSAERLKGVDSTLKIQPAELGDSAVYLCASSFSHAELFFGEGSRLTVL.